One and the same sample provided the 27 T cell receptor beta chains below, sequenced in a study of beta chain features in type 1 diabetes. General study results and limits: Shorter TCRB CDR3s, moderately but significantly so, marked every one of the four CD4+ subsets in Type 1 diabetes patients.

Expressed TCRB transcripts were sequenced after all isolated RNA was converted to cDNA. The data were produced by immunoSEQ multiplex PCR, yet TCRdb's version contains in-frame clones alone and is incomplete. The data hold roughly 150,000 clones, with 63% observed a single time. Antigen specificity for these receptors is unknown. Sequences were obtained from naive CD4+ T cells from blood. These receptors all stem from a man aged 25 to 45 with type 1 diabetes.

V and J are TRBV5-1 and TRBJ2-1; 8 bases are a match to TRBD2. The CDR3 consists of 14 residues. Germline V lookup: CDR1 SGHRS, CDR2 YFSETQ. V lost 7 bases to trimming and J lost 5 bases; unmatched junction nucleotides: 8. The CDR3 DNA is TGCGCCAGCTCCCGGACTAGCCAGGACAATGAGCAGTTCTTC. Protein: CASSRTSQDNEQFF.

The chain combines TRBV7-2 with TRBJ1-2, with 7 bases matching TRBD1. Looked up from germline, CDR1 is SGHTA and CDR2 is FQGNSA. CDR3 length: 12 residues. The trim removed 5 bases at V and 8 bases at J, leaving 5 bases unmatched. The CDR3 loop reads CASSQTGQGYTF. The CDR3 DNA reads TGTGCCAGCAGCCAGACAGGGCAAGGCTACACCTTC. The complete variable domain, with remaining parts taken from reference TRBV7-2 and TRBJ1-2, reads GAGVSQSPSNKVTEKGKDVELRCDPISGHTALYWYRQSLGQGLEFLIYFQGNSAPDKSGLPSDRFSAERTGGSVSTLTIQRTQQEDSAVYLCASSQTGQGYTFGSGTRLTVV.

The chain has TRBV18 and TRBJ1-4; 8 bases align to TRBD1. Trimming cost V 6 bases and J 2 bases; bases outside gene matches: 5. The germline V gene encodes CDR1 KGHSH and CDR2 LQKENI. The CDR3 is 15 amino acids. CDR3 protein: CASSRGQGTNEKLFF. The CDR3 DNA sequence: TGTGCCAGCTCTCGCGGACAGGGCACTAATGAAAAACTGTTTTTT.

This clone was seen just once. The J gene is TRBJ1-1, the V gene TRBV5-1, with D perhaps TRBD1 (6 bases). V was cut by 7 bases and J by 0 bases, with 7 bases left in between. Germline CDR1 reads SGHRS; CDR2 reads YFSETQ. CDR3 length: 12 residues. CDR3 sequence: CASRDMNTEAFF. Written as DNA, the CDR3 is TGCGCCAGCCGGGACATGAACACTGAAGCTTTCTTT.

The chain has TRBV18 and TRBJ2-7; 10 nucleotides align to TRBD1. V gave up 5 bases and J gave up 3 bases; unmatched junction bases: 1. Germline CDR1 KGHSH, CDR2 LQKENI. The CDR3 sequence is 13 residues long. CDR3 protein: CASSRDRGYEQYF. The CDR3 nucleotides read TGTGCCAGCTCAAGGGACAGGGGCTACGAGCAGTACTTC.

This clone was detected only a few times. The rearrangement links TRBV5-1 to TRBJ2-3; D call uncertain. V was shortened by 4 bases and J by 2 bases, with 14 bases between the two germline ends. CDR1 and CDR2 (germline): SGHRS, YFSETQ. The CDR3 has 15 amino acids. The CDR3 bases are TGCGCCAGCAGCCTTCAGCCGGAGATCACAGATACGCAGTATTTT. As protein: CASSLQPEITDTQYF.

The rearrangement joins TRBV28 to TRBJ2-7; the D gene is possibly TRBD1 (5 bases). The CDR3 has 12 amino acids. Germline V lookup: CDR1 MDHEN, CDR2 SYDVKM. The V gene lost 3 bases and the J gene lost 4 bases, with 7 bases spanning the gap. CDR3 in amino acids: CASSLDIYEQYF. Here the CDR3 DNA reads TGTGCCAGCAGTTTGGACATATACGAGCAGTACTTC.

The rearrangement links TRBV7-2 to TRBJ1-1; D is unresolved. V dropped 1 base and J dropped 3 bases, with 9 bases sitting between them. Per germline, CDR1 SGHTA and CDR2 FQGNSA. This CDR3 is built from 14 residues. CDR3 DNA sequence: TGTGCCAGCAGCTTAGTCAGCTCTGACACTGAAGCTTTCTTT. Translation: CASSLVSSDTEAFF.

This sequence joins TRBV5-6 and TRBJ2-3, with D maybe TRBD1 (5 bases). Germline loops: CDR1 SGHDT, CDR2 YYEEEE. V was pared by 2 bases and J by 4 bases, with 8 bases between. This CDR3 has 13 residues. The CDR3 DNA sequence: TGTGCCAGCAGCTTCTTACAGGCAGATACGCAGTATTTT. This translates into CASSFLQADTQYF. The full variable domain, rest sourced from reference TRBV5-6 and TRBJ2-3, is DAGVTQSPTHLIKTRGQQVTLRCSPKSGHDTVSWYQQALGQGPQFIFQYYEEEERQRGNFPDRFSGHQFPNYSSELNVNALLLGDSALYLCASSFLQADTQYFGPGTRLTVL.

The J gene is TRBJ2-1, the V gene TRBV7-6; D is ambiguous. CDR1 is SGHVS and CDR2 is FNYEAQ in the germline V gene. The CDR3 runs to 13 residues. V lost 5 bases and J 9 bases, leaving 14 bases between the germline ends. This CDR3 is CASSPSRWPEQFF. For the CDR3, the DNA is TGTGCCAGCAGCCCATCGCGCTGGCCTGAGCAGTTCTTC.

CDR3: CAWRVQGTEAFF. CDR3 bases: TGTGCCTGGAGAGTCCAGGGCACTGAAGCTTTCTTT. The V call is TRBV30, the J call TRBJ1-1; D is perhaps TRBD1 (5 bases). The CDR3 runs 12 residues. V shed 3 bases and J shed 4 bases, with 9 bases lying between them. Germline V gene lookup returns CDR1 GTSNPN and CDR2 SVGIG (reference sequence). Complete variable domain (other parts from reference TRBV30 and TRBJ1-1): SQTIHQWPATLVQPVGSPLSLECTVEGTSNPNLYWYRQAAGRGLQLLFYSVGIGQISSEVPQNLSASRPQDRQFILSSKKLLLSDSGFYLCAWRVQGTEAFFGQGTRLTVV.

The V call is TRBV28, the J call TRBJ2-5; D uncertain. V lost 5 bases and J 4 bases, leaving 2 bases between the germline ends. The CDR3 has 10 residues. Per the germline V gene, CDR1 is MDHEN and CDR2 is SYDVKM. The CDR3 loop reads CASSRETQYF. The CDR3 DNA reads as TGTGCCAGCAGTCGAGAGACCCAGTACTTC.

This chain uses TRBV23-1 with TRBJ2-1; D call uncertain. TRBV23-1 is an open reading frame, and its role is uncertain. The CDR3 is 11 residues long. Trimming removed 7 bases at V and 10 bases at J, with 11 bases between. The CDR3 sequence is CASTNHREQFF. The CDR3 region has the DNA TGCGCCAGCACCAATCACCGAGAGCAGTTCTTC.

This clone turned up a few times. The chain combines TRBV25-1 with TRBJ2-7; 8 bases are a match to TRBD1. The CDR3 is 14 amino acids. Germline lookup yields CDR1 MGHDK and CDR2 SYGVNS. Germline trimming cut 5 bases from V and 0 bases from J; bases unmatched to any gene: 3. The CDR3 bases are TGTGCCAGCAGTAGACAGGGGCCCTCCTACGAGCAGTACTTC. Its protein is CASSRQGPSYEQYF.

This clone turned up a few times. The rearrangement links TRBV10-3 to TRBJ2-5; 7 bases are a match to TRBD2. Germline trimming cut 6 bases from V and 1 base from J; bases unmatched to any gene: 5. Per the germline V gene, CDR1 is ENHRY and CDR2 is SYGVKD. This CDR3 region has 14 residues. DNA of the CDR3: TGTGCCATCAGGCGAGCGGGGTCCCAAGAGACCCAGTACTTC. Translated, it gives CAIRRAGSQETQYF.

This clone was counted a few times. The chain employs TRBV29-1 and TRBJ2-3; tentative D call: TRBD2 (5 bases). Germline V gene sequence: CDR1 SQVTM, CDR2 ANQGSEA. The CDR3 contains 12 residues. The germline V and J ends were trimmed by 6 bases and 10 bases, with 17 bases remaining between them. CDR3 in amino acids: CSVEPGINAQYF. In DNA form, the CDR3 reads TGCAGCGTCGAACCCGGGATCAATGCGCAGTATTTT.

This rearrangement joins TRBV7-9 to TRBJ2-6; tentative D call: TRBD2 (5 bases). The CDR3 loop spans 15 amino acids. V shed 2 bases and J shed 1 base, with 6 bases lying between them. Per the germline V gene, CDR1 is SEHNR and CDR2 is FQNEAQ (reference sequence). CDR3 DNA sequence: TGTGCCAGCAGCTTATTAGCGTCTGGGGCCAACGTCCTGACTTTC. Protein sequence: CASSLLASGANVLTF.

V and J are TRBV6-5 and TRBJ2-1, with D tentatively TRBD1 (5 bases). Trimming cost V 3 bases and J 7 bases, with 7 bases left between them. The CDR3 sequence is 12 residues long. CDR1 and CDR2 (germline): MNHEY, SVGAGI. The CDR3 sequence: CASSYAGNEQFF. CDR3 DNA: TGTGCCAGCAGTTATGCAGGGAATGAGCAGTTCTTC.

This clone was observed a few times. The CDR3 spells CSGGLAGGSETQYF. CDR3 bases: TGCAGCGGTGGACTAGCGGGGGGATCAGAGACCCAGTACTTC. This chain connects TRBV29-1 to TRBJ2-5, with TRBD2 identical over 14 bases. V was clipped by 7 bases and J by 4 bases; unmatched bases: 5. This CDR3 has 14 amino acids. Germline lookup yields CDR1 SQVTM and CDR2 ANQGSEA.

The chain is built from TRBV4-3 and TRBJ2-3; 8 positions agree with TRBD2. Germline lookup yields CDR1 LGHNA and CDR2 YSLEER. V lost 4 bases, J lost 1 base, and 10 bases stayed unmatched. The CDR3 spans 17 residues. The CDR3 coding sequence is TGCGCCAGCAGCCCGTTAGTGGGAGCGGGGGGCACAGATACGCAGTATTTT. This translates into CASSPLVGAGGTDTQYF.

The genes are TRBV9 and TRBJ1-1; weak D call: TRBD1 (6 bases). V was clipped by 5 bases and J by 0 bases, with 11 bases between them. CDR3 length: 14 residues. Germline V CDR1 and CDR2: SGDLS, YYNGEE. Here the CDR3 reads CASSLGGLNTEAFF. DNA for the CDR3: TGTGCCAGCAGTCTAGGGGGGTTGAACACTGAAGCTTTCTTT.

In nucleotides, the CDR3 is TGTGCCAGCAGCCTCATTAGGGGCGGCCTAGACGCCTGGTATGGCTACACCTTC. This encodes CASSLIRGGLDAWYGYTF. The chain carries TRBV7-9 and TRBJ1-2, with TRBD1 as a possible D gene (5 bases). The length of the CDR3 is 18 residues. With 5 bases removed from V and 5 bases from J, the gap between germline ends came to 27 bases. Germline CDR1 and CDR2: SEHNR and FQNEAQ (reference sequence).

This clone was counted between two and nine times. The V call is TRBV7-2, the J call TRBJ2-3, with D tentatively TRBD1 or TRBD2 (5 bases each). V shed 6 bases and J shed 5 bases, with 18 bases lying between them. CDR1 is SGHTA and CDR2 is FQGNSA in the germline V gene. CDR3 length equals 15 residues. CDR3 region: CASSNRDEGGDTQYF. CDR3 DNA: TGTGCCAGCAGTAATAGGGACGAGGGCGGAGATACGCAGTATTTT. Full variable domain (rest looked up from reference TRBV7-2 and TRBJ2-3): GAGVSQSPSNKVTEKGKDVELRCDPISGHTALYWYRQSLGQGLEFLIYFQGNSAPDKSGLPSDRFSAERTGGSVSTLTIQRTQQEDSAVYLCASSNRDEGGDTQYFGPGTRLTVL.

The J gene is TRBJ2-2, the V gene TRBV19, with 8 bases that match TRBD2. CDR1 and CDR2 (germline): LNHDA, SQIVND (reference sequence). V trimming: 3 bases; J trimming: 1 base; junction bases outside the gene matches: 7. This CDR3 region has 17 residues. Written as DNA, the CDR3 is TGTGCCAGTAGTATGCCAGCGGGGGTGATGAACACCGGGGAGCTGTTTTTT. Its translation: CASSMPAGVMNTGELFF.

The chain couples TRBV7-2 to TRBJ2-3; D is ambiguous. V lost 5 bases and J lost 3, with 3 bases in between. The germline V gene has CDR1 SGHTA and CDR2 FQGNSA. The CDR3 has 11 residues. The CDR3 DNA reads as TGTGCCAGCAGCCAAACAGATACGCAGTATTTT. Translation: CASSQTDTQYF. The entire variable domain, with the rest obtained from reference TRBV7-2 and TRBJ2-3, is as follows: GAGVSQSPSNKVTEKGKDVELRCDPISGHTALYWYRQSLGQGLEFLIYFQGNSAPDKSGLPSDRFSAERTGGSVSTLTIQRTQQEDSAVYLCASSQTDTQYFGPGTRLTVL.

The chain employs TRBV5-1 and TRBJ2-2; D gene uncertain. CDR1 SGHRS and CDR2 YFSETQ come from the germline V gene. With 1 base removed from V and 1 base from J, the gap between germline ends came to 5 bases. The CDR3 contains 14 residues. CDR3 sequence: CASSLRGNTGELFF. CDR3 sequence (DNA): TGCGCCAGCAGCTTGAGAGGGAACACCGGGGAGCTGTTTTTT.

J is TRBJ1-5 and V is TRBV29-1; 8 nucleotides line up with TRBD1. CDR3 length equals 13 residues. Germline CDR1 SQVTM, CDR2 ANQGSEA. J gave up 5 bases and V 7 bases, and 7 bases lay outside the gene matches. Here the CDR3 reads CSAGQGADQPQHF. Here the CDR3 DNA reads TGCAGCGCCGGACAGGGCGCAGATCAGCCCCAGCATTTT.